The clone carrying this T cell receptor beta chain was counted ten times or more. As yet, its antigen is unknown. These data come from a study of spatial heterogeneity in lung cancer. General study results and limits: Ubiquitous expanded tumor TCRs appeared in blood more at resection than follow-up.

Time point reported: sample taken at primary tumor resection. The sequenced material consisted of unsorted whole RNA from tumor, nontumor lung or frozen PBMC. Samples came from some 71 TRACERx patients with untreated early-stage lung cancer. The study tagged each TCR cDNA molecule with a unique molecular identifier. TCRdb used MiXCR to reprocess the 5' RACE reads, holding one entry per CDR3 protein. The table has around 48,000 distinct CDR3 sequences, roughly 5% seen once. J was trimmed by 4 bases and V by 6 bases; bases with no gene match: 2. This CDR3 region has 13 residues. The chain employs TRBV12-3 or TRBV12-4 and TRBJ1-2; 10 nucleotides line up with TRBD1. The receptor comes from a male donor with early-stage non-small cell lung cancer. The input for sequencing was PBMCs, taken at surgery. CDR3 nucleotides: TGTGCCAGCAGGAGGACAGGGGGCTATGGCTACACCTTC. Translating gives CASRRTGGYGYTF.